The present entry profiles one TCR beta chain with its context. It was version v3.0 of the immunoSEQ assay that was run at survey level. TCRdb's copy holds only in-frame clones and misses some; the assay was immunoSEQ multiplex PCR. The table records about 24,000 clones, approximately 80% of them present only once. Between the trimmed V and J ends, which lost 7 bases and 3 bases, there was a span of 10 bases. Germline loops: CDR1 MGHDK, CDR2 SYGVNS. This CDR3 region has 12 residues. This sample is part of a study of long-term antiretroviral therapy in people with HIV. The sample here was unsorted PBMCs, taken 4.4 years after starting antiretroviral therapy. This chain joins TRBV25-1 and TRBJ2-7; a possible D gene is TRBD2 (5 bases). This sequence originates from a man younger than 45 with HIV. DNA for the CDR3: TGTGCCAGCAACCGGGGAAGCTACGAGCAGTACTTC. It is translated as CASNRGSYEQYF.